These 29 T cell receptor beta chains share one sample of origin, sequenced in a study of CD8+ T cells in alopecia areata. Markers including CD4, CD8alpha, NKG2D and NKG2ACE guided sorting of pooled cutaneous lymph node cells. cDNA prepared by RNA extraction and subsequent reverse transcription served as the template for sequencing. The method was immunoSEQ multiplex PCR; TCRdb's version includes in-frame clones alone and lacks a portion of them. Listed for the sample are roughly 260,000 clones, none seen a single time. The specimen was CD4+ T cells sorted from a lymph node. Receptor source: a C3H/HeJ mouse with alopecia areata. Mice of this strain are of MHC haplotype H2-k.

On this clone: The genes and germline here are from mouse. The missing CDR3 end, 3 residues past where the read stops, is filled in from the germline J gene. The gene calls are TRBV13-1 and TRBJ1-6; the match to TRBD1 covers 8 bases. TRBJ1-6 is labeled an ORF, and its function is uncertain. The germline CDR1 and CDR2 sequences are NSHNY and SYGAGN. The CDR3 has 16 amino acids. With V trimmed by 1 base and J by 8 bases, 8 bases remained unmatched. The CDR3 protein is CASSDSQGAIYSPLYF. CDR3 DNA (partial): TGTGCCAGCAGTGATAGTCAGGGGGCAATATATTCGCCC.

With regard to this clone: Here the gene names and germline are mouse. Coverage ceases 4 residues before the CDR3 finishes, and the germline J gene fills in the end. The chain joins TRBV19 to TRBJ1-1, with TRBD1 identical over 12 bases. Germline V gene lookup returns CDR1 FNHDT and CDR2 SITEND (reference sequence). This CDR3 comprises 16 residues. The J segment lost 4 bases and the V segment lost 0 bases, leaving 4 bases of the junction unmatched. CDR3 sequence reads: CASSIAGTGGLTEVFF. CDR3 DNA, as far as it was read: TGTGCCAGCAGTATAGCTGGGACAGGGGGCCTCACA. The variable domain in full, completed from reference TRBV19 and TRBJ1-1, reads GGIITQTPKFLIGQEGQKLTLKCQQNFNHDTMYWYRQDSGKGLRLIYYSITENDLQKGDLSEGYDASREKKSSFSLTVTSAQKNEMAVFLCASSIAGTGGLTEVFFGKGTRLTVV.

This clone was counted ten times or more. Genes and germline come from the mouse. The CDR3 extends 4 residues past the end of the read, so its final part is completed from the germline J gene. This sequence joins TRBV13-1 and TRBJ2-3; possibly TRBD1 for D (5 bases). The CDR3 consists of 12 residues. Germline V gene data show CDR1 as NSHNY and CDR2 as SYGAGN. V dropped 3 bases and J dropped 3 bases, with 5 bases sitting between them. CDR3 DNA, as far as it was read: TGTGCCAGCAGTGGGACAGCAGAA. This translates into CASSGTAE. The full CDR3 reads CASSGTAETLYF.

The table lists this clone with a few counts. Each gene name is a mouse one. The CDR3 extends 4 residues past the end of the read, so its final part is completed from the germline J gene. This chain joins TRBV1 and TRBJ2-1; 9 bases match TRBD2. The ends lost 0 bases at V and 5 bases at J; junction bases unmatched: 8. CDR1 is NSQYPW and CDR2 is LRSPGD in the germline V gene (reference sequence). This CDR3 is 17 amino acids long. CDR3 DNA (partial): TGCACCTGCAGTGCAGATCGCACTGGGGGGTGGAATGCT. Translation: CTCSADRTGGWNA. The whole CDR3 protein reads CTCSADRTGGWNAEQFF.

Details on this clone: Mouse gene names and germline throughout. CDR3 sequence: CASSAPWGDSQNTLYF. The sequenced part of the CDR3 DNA is TGTGCCAGCAGTGCCCCGTGGGGAGATAGTCAAAAC. The rearrangement joins TRBV13-1 to TRBJ2-4; the D gene is possibly TRBD2 (5 bases). The read ends 4 residues before the CDR3 terminus; that terminus is restored from the germline J gene. Germline assignment: CDR1 NSHNY and CDR2 SYGAGN. Deletions cut 3 bases from V and 0 bases from J, with 14 bases between. The CDR3 has 16 amino acids.

This clone was detected a few times. Genes and germline are mouse. Read coverage stops 4 residues before the CDR3 terminus; the germline J gene supplies the remainder. V gene TRBV14 combines with J gene TRBJ2-7; 9 bases match TRBD1. This CDR3 is 14 amino acids long. V dropped 2 bases and J dropped 1; count of bases not matched to a gene: 1. The germline CDR1 and CDR2 sequences are SGHDT and FRDEAV. The CDR3 bases that were read are TGTGCCAGCAGTTTAGGGACAGGGTCCTAT. Its translation is CASSLGTGSY. The whole CDR3 region reads CASSLGTGSYEQYF.

This clone was counted a few times. The gene names given are mouse names. The read gets to within 4 residues of the CDR3 end, and the germline J gene fills in the rest. The chain is built from TRBV19 and TRBJ1-2; D may be TRBD1 (6 bases). CDR3 length: 16 residues. CDR1 and CDR2 from the germline V gene are FNHDT and SITEND (reference sequence). Trimming shortened V by 2 bases and J by 2 bases, and 16 bases separated the two germline ends. The CDR3 bases that were read are TGTGCCAGCAGTATGACGAGGGGGGCGCGGAACTCC. This sequence encodes CASSMTRGARNS. The whole CDR3 sequence is CASSMTRGARNSDYTF.

This clone occurred a few times. Germline and genes: mouse. The read comes to an end 4 residues before the CDR3 does, leaving the germline J gene to fill in the end. The rearrangement uses TRBV17 and TRBJ1-1; 10 bases line up with TRBD1. This CDR3 contains 14 residues. Germline V gene sequence: CDR1 MNHDT, CDR2 YYDKIL. Here the CDR3 reads CASSRGTGGGEVFF. The part of the CDR3 DNA that was read is TGTGCTAGCAGTAGAGGGACAGGGGGTGGA.

Turning to this clone: The genes and germline here are from mouse. The CDR3 sequence is CASTYRGRAETLYF. Partial CDR3 DNA: TGTGCCAGCACCTACAGGGGGCGGGCAGAA. This chain joins TRBV19 and TRBJ2-3; 9 bases align to TRBD1. The read gets to within 4 residues of the CDR3 end, and the germline J gene fills in the rest. With V trimmed by 6 bases and J by 3 bases, 5 bases remained unmatched. This CDR3 contains 14 residues. Per germline, CDR1 FNHDT and CDR2 SITEND (reference sequence).

This clone was picked up a small number of times. Mouse gene names and germline throughout. Read sequence stops 4 residues before the CDR3 end, and the germline J gene provides the missing end. The rearrangement links TRBV1 to TRBJ2-1; TRBD2 matches at 9 bases. Looked up from germline, CDR1 is NSQYPW and CDR2 is LRSPGD (reference sequence). This CDR3 contains 15 residues. CDR3 residues: CTCSADRWGGAEQFF. The DNA read from the CDR3 is TGCACCTGCAGTGCAGATCGCTGGGGGGGAGCT.

This clone has only a few counts. Gene names denote mouse genes. The CDR3 extends 3 residues past the end of the read, so its final part is completed from the germline J gene. Distinct nucleotide sequences in the sample also encode this CDR3. The chain is built from TRBV13-1 and TRBJ1-6, with a tentative D call TRBD1 (5 bases). TRBJ1-6 is known as an ORF, though its function is uncertain. The germline V gene has CDR1 NSHNY and CDR2 SYGAGN. Trimming took 0 bases from V and 5 from J, leaving 9 bases between them. There are 15 residues in the CDR3. CDR3 bases read: TGTGCCAGCAGTGATGCAGACAGAAATAATTCGCCC. Protein: CASSDADRNNSP. The entire CDR3 protein reads CASSDADRNNSPLYF.

This clone showed up just a few times. Germline and genes: mouse. Coverage ceases 3 residues before the CDR3 finishes, and the germline J gene fills in the end. This rearrangement joins TRBV31 to TRBJ1-6, with D tentatively TRBD1 (5 bases). TRBJ1-6 is an ORF; its function is uncertain. The CDR3 sequence is 14 residues long. Germline CDR1 and CDR2: GKSSPN and SITVG. Trimming cost V 0 bases and J 7 bases, with 10 bases left between them. The CDR3 bases that were read are TGTGCCTGGAGTCTAGCAGGGTGGAATTCGCCC. It yields the protein CAWSLAGWNSP. The complete CDR3 protein is CAWSLAGWNSPLYF.

In regard to this clone: Gene names and germline match the mouse. The CDR3 end lies 4 residues beyond the end of the read and is filled in from the germline J gene. The chain recombines TRBV19 with TRBJ2-5, with a possible D match to TRBD1 (5 bases). V lost 6 bases to trimming and J lost 1 base, with 6 bases between them. The CDR3 loop spans 12 amino acids. Germline CDR1 reads FNHDT; CDR2 reads SITEND (reference sequence). The CDR3 bases that were read are TGTGCCAGCATCAGGGACCAAGAC. This gives the protein CASIRDQD. The whole CDR3 sequence is CASIRDQDTQYF.

This clone was seen a handful of times. Genes and germline come from the mouse. The CDR3 end is not reached by the read, which stops 4 residues before it; the germline J gene fills it in. The V and J genes are TRBV13-1 and TRBJ1-1; 7 bases map to TRBD1. CDR1 is NSHNY and CDR2 is SYGAGN in the germline V gene. V dropped 5 bases and J dropped 1; count of bases not matched to a gene: 5. This CDR3 is built from 14 residues. This CDR3 reads CASSPGQQNTEVFF. The sequenced CDR3 bases are TGTGCCAGCAGCCCGGGACAGCAAAACACA.

Concerning this clone: The gene symbols are mouse symbols. The read gets to within 4 residues of the CDR3 end, and the germline J gene fills in the rest. The chain carries TRBV1 and TRBJ2-3, with 11 bases fitting TRBD2. Looked up from germline, CDR1 is NSQYPW and CDR2 is LRSPGD (reference sequence). This CDR3 comprises 17 residues. With 0 bases clipped from V and 3 bases from J, the junction kept 5 bases outside the gene matches. CDR3 DNA (partial): TGCACCTGCAGTGCAGAAACTGGGGGGGCTGGGGCAGAA. It yields the protein CTCSAETGGAGAE. The whole CDR3 region reads CTCSAETGGAGAETLYF. Supplemented by reference TRBV1 and TRBJ2-3, the full variable domain reads VTLLEQNPRWRLVPRGQAVNLRCILKNSQYPWMSWYQQDLQKQLQWLFTLRSPGDKEVKSLPGADYLATRVTDTELRLQVANMSQGRTLYCTCSAETGGAGAETLYFGSGTRLTVL.

Points on this clone: Mouse germline and gene names are used. The DNA ends 4 residues before the CDR3 does, and the rest of the CDR3 is filled in from the germline J gene. The chain carries TRBV13-3 and TRBJ2-1; TRBD2 matches 10 bases. Trimming cost V 5 bases and J 0 bases; bases outside gene matches: 8. The V gene's germline CDR1 is NNHDY and CDR2 SYVADS. CDR3 size: 17 residues. CDR3 protein: CASSPGTGDYNYAEQFF. The part of the CDR3 DNA that was read is TGTGCCAGCAGCCCGGGGACTGGGGATTATAACTATGCT.

Regarding this clone: Gene labels here are mouse ones. The read terminates 4 residues ahead of where the CDR3 ends, so the germline J gene completes it. Other DNA sequences in this sample translate to the same CDR3. V and J are TRBV1 and TRBJ2-1; perhaps TRBD2 as D (6 bases). The CDR3 extends over 16 amino acids. Germline CDR1 is NSQYPW and CDR2 is LRSPGD (reference sequence). Trimming took 0 bases from V and 0 from J, leaving 9 bases between them. CDR3 in amino acids: CTCSADLGSNYAEQFF. CDR3 DNA (partial): TGCACCTGCAGTGCAGATCTGGGGAGTAACTATGCT.

In its sample, this clone was seen many times. The gene names given are mouse names. The read halts 3 residues ahead of the CDR3 end, with the missing end drawn from the germline J gene. V gene TRBV13-1 combines with J gene TRBJ1-6; 9 nucleotides match TRBD1. TRBJ1-6 is designated an ORF whose function remains uncertain. CDR3 length equals 16 residues. From germline, CDR1 is NSHNY and CDR2 SYGAGN. The V and J ends lost 0 bases and 5 bases, in that order; junction bases with no gene match: 3. The sequenced CDR3 bases are TGTGCCAGCAGTGATGCAGGGACAGGGAATAATTCGCCC. Translating gives CASSDAGTGNNSP. From start to end, the CDR3 is CASSDAGTGNNSPLYF.

This clone has a handful of counts. Gene names and germline refer to mouse. The sequenced fragment ends 4 residues before the CDR3 boundary, so the rest is inferred from the germline J gene. V is TRBV13-1 and J is TRBJ2-2, with 12 bases matching TRBD1. The V and J ends lost 5 bases and 2 bases, in that order; junction bases with no gene match: 4. CDR1 and CDR2 (germline): NSHNY, SYGAGN. The length of the CDR3 is 16 residues. Incomplete CDR3 DNA: TGTGCCAGCAGCCGGGACAGGGGGCGTAACACCGGG. Translated, it gives CASSRDRGRNTG. The CDR3 as a whole reads CASSRDRGRNTGQLYF.

This clone was seen a handful of times. Any gene name here is a mouse gene name. The CDR3 end lies 4 residues beyond the end of the read and is filled in from the germline J gene. This CDR3 is also generated by other DNA sequences in the sample. This sequence joins TRBV5 and TRBJ2-3; maybe TRBD2 (6 bases). The CDR3 contains 16 residues. Germline V CDR1 and CDR2: LGHNA, YNLKQL (reference sequence). Trimming pared 0 bases from V and 0 bases from J, leaving 10 bases between. The CDR3 reads CASSQDSGASAETLYF. The part of the CDR3 DNA that was read is TGTGCCAGCAGCCAAGATTCTGGGGCGAGTGCAGAA.

This clone was seen repeatedly, ten times or more. Gene names and germline refer to mouse. The read ends 4 residues before the CDR3 terminus; that terminus is restored from the germline J gene. This chain connects TRBV17 to TRBJ2-3; no reliable D call. Between the trimmed V and J ends, which lost 1 base and 0 bases, there was a span of 8 bases. Germline loops: CDR1 MNHDT, CDR2 YYDKIL. This CDR3 has 15 residues. CDR3 amino acids: CASSRVPDSAETLYF. CDR3 DNA, as far as it was read: TGTGCTAGCAGTAGAGTGCCAGATAGTGCAGAA. Full variable domain (remainder filled in from reference TRBV17 and TRBJ2-3): DTTVKQNPRYKLARVGKPVNLICSQTMNHDTMYWYQKKPNQAPKLLLFYYDKILNREADTFEKFQSSRPNNSFCSLYIGSAGLEYSAMYLCASSRVPDSAETLYFGSGTRLTVL.

Concerning this clone itself: Germline and genes: mouse. The read ends 4 residues early relative to the CDR3; the germline J gene fills the gap. The chain joins TRBV13-2 to TRBJ2-3; 8 bases match TRBD1. Germline CDR1 NNHNN, CDR2 SYGAGS (reference sequence). The J segment lost 0 bases and the V segment lost 2 bases, leaving 2 bases of the junction unmatched. This CDR3 is 15 amino acids long. CDR3 residues: CASGDRGRSAETLYF. The CDR3 DNA, read in part, is TGTGCCAGCGGTGACAGGGGGCGGAGTGCAGAA.

Concerning this clone itself: All gene names here are mouse names. From the germline J gene comes the end of the CDR3, since the read stops 4 residues before it. The chain joins TRBV14 to TRBJ2-2, with 13 bases identical to TRBD2. CDR1 is SGHDT and CDR2 is FRDEAV in the germline V gene. Trimming took 4 bases from V and 4 from J; bases not matched to a gene: 4. CDR3 length: 16 residues. CDR3 bases read: TGTGCCAGCAGTCGGACTGGGGGGGCGGCCACCGGG. Amino acids: CASSRTGGAATG. The whole CDR3 reads CASSRTGGAATGQLYF.

About this clone: Gene names follow the mouse nomenclature. The observed sequence ends 4 residues before the CDR3 terminus, with the missing tail filled in from the germline J gene. This rearrangement joins TRBV13-1 to TRBJ1-2, with a possible D match to TRBD1 (5 bases). V gave up 0 bases and J gave up 4 bases, with 10 bases separating them. The CDR3 is made up of 14 amino acids. Per germline, CDR1 NSHNY and CDR2 SYGAGN. This chain's CDR3 is CASSDGRRGSDYTF. The CDR3 DNA, read in part, is TGTGCCAGCAGTGATGGACGAAGGGGCTCC.

This clone has a handful of counts. The gene names here belong to mouse. The CDR3 spells CASRGHYAETLYF. The covered CDR3 bases are TGTGCCAGCAGGGGACATTATGCAGAA. This sequence joins TRBV5 and TRBJ2-3; tentatively, D is TRBD1 (6 bases). The read comes to an end 4 residues before the CDR3 does, leaving the germline J gene to fill in the end. Germline values: CDR1 LGHNA, CDR2 YNLKQL (reference sequence). The CDR3 is 13 amino acids. The V end lost 6 bases, the J end lost 2 bases, and 9 bases lay between the germline ends.

This clone has more than one count but fewer than ten. Each gene name is a mouse one. Coverage ceases 4 residues before the CDR3 finishes, and the germline J gene fills in the end. The sample contains more than one DNA sequence encoding this CDR3. V gene TRBV3 combines with J gene TRBJ2-5, with 7 bases that match TRBD2. Trimming at V came to 3 bases and at J to 2 bases, leaving 2 bases not matched to a gene. Germline CDR1 reads SNHLY; CDR2 reads FYNGKV (reference sequence). The CDR3 extends over 14 amino acids. The CDR3 loop reads CASSLGGVQDTQYF. The covered CDR3 bases are TGTGCCAGCAGCTTGGGGGGGGTCCAAGAC.

As for this clone: The gene names here belong to mouse. The CDR3 goes on 4 residues after the read ends, and that part is filled in from the germline J gene. The chain couples TRBV5 to TRBJ1-1; D not resolved. Germline CDR1 reads LGHNA; CDR2 reads YNLKQL (reference sequence). This CDR3 is built from 14 residues. The CDR3 bases that were read are TGTGCCAGCAGCCAAGACGGTGGAGGGACA. Its translation: CASSQDGGGT. The CDR3 in full is CASSQDGGGTEVFF.

A note on this clone: Germline and genes: mouse. CDR3 region: CASSFPGGPYEQYF. The CDR3 bases that were read are TGTGCCAGCAGTTTCCCAGGGGGCCCCTAT. This chain connects TRBV14 to TRBJ2-7, with 8 bases aligning to TRBD1. The read halts 4 residues ahead of the CDR3 end, with the missing end drawn from the germline J gene. CDR1 is SGHDT and CDR2 is FRDEAV in the germline V gene. The CDR3 totals 14 residues. The V gene end was trimmed by 1 base and the J gene end by 2 bases; junction bases not matched to a gene: 2.

With respect to this clone: Genes and germline come from the mouse. The sequenced CDR3 bases are TGTGCCAGCAGTATGTACTGGGGGGACTATGCT. Its protein product is CASSMYWGDYA. The CDR3, in full, reads CASSMYWGDYAEQFF. The gene calls are TRBV19 and TRBJ2-1; 9 nucleotides agree with TRBD2. The CDR3 extends 4 residues past the end of the read, so its final part is completed from the germline J gene. This CDR3 spans 15 amino acids. Unmatched junction bases numbered 2, after V lost 2 bases and J lost 2 bases. Germline lookup yields CDR1 FNHDT and CDR2 SITEND (reference sequence).